The 30 T cell receptor beta chains below come from one sample, sequenced in a study of blood T cell repertoires in COVID-19. The table came from immunoSEQ multiplex PCR; TCRdb's copy has only in-frame clones and leaves some out. The data contain 140,000 or so clones, more than 80% of them singletons. Material: peripheral blood. The receptor set was obtained from a woman aged 60 to 75 with active COVID-19.

The gene calls are TRBV11-3 and TRBJ1-1; no firm D call. V lost 1 base and J lost 0, with 9 bases in between. This CDR3 is built from 15 residues. Germline CDR1 is SGHNT and CDR2 is YENEEA. CDR3 DNA sequence: TGTGCCAGCAGCTTAGGGGCAAGCATGAACACTGAAGCTTTCTTT. Protein product: CASSLGASMNTEAFF.

V usage is TRBV18 and J usage is TRBJ2-5, with D possibly being TRBD2 (5 bases). There are 14 residues in the CDR3. The V gene lost 6 bases and the J gene lost 4 bases, with 15 bases spanning the gap. Germline V CDR1 and CDR2: KGHSH, LQKENI. The CDR3 loop is CASSPWESPETQYF. The CDR3 bases are TGTGCCAGCTCTCCTTGGGAGAGTCCAGAGACCCAGTACTTC.

The CDR3 DNA sequence: TGTGCCAGCAGCCGTAGCGGAATTGGCGGCGAGCAGTACTTC. It is translated as CASSRSGIGGEQYF. The genes are TRBV6-6 and TRBJ2-7, with D perhaps matching TRBD2 (6 bases). Germline assignment: CDR1 MNHNY and CDR2 SVGAGI (reference sequence). The V and J ends lost 6 bases and 6 bases respectively, with 18 bases between them. The CDR3 length is 14 residues.

The V call is TRBV23-1, the J call TRBJ2-2; the D gene is possibly TRBD1 (5 bases). TRBV23-1 is noted as an ORF with a role that remains uncertain. The CDR3 loop spans 13 amino acids. Trimming removed 10 bases at V and 10 bases at J, with 19 bases between. Here the CDR3 DNA reads TGCGCCAAAGCTATGGGCCCCAGGGAGGAGCTGTTTTTT. The encoded protein is CAKAMGPREELFF.

The rearrangement links TRBV27 to TRBJ2-2; 11 nucleotides match TRBD2. This CDR3 is 18 amino acids long. V lost 7 bases and J lost 0; bases outside the gene matches: 10. Germline V gene lookup returns CDR1 MNHEY and CDR2 SMNVEV (reference sequence). DNA of the CDR3: TGTGCCAGCATGGGGACTAGCGGAAAAATCTCGAACACCGGGGAGCTGTTTTTT. It translates to CASMGTSGKISNTGELFF.

V is TRBV30 and J is TRBJ1-4; TRBD1 matches at 8 bases. The length of the CDR3 is 12 residues. CDR1 and CDR2 from the germline V gene are GTSNPN and SVGIG (reference sequence). The junction had 7 bases not matched to a gene; V was cut back by 8 bases and J by 8 bases. CDR3 in amino acids: CATDRGGEKLFF. The CDR3 DNA follows: TGTGCCACAGACAGGGGTGGAGAAAAACTGTTTTTT. The whole variable domain, filled in from reference TRBV30 and TRBJ1-4, reads SQTIHQWPATLVQPVGSPLSLECTVEGTSNPNLYWYRQAAGRGLQLLFYSVGIGQISSEVPQNLSASRPQDRQFILSSKKLLLSDSGFYLCATDRGGEKLFFGSGTQLSVL.

The chain is built from TRBV5-5 and TRBJ1-2; 7 nucleotides agree with TRBD1. Trimming cost V 4 bases and J 0 bases; bases outside gene matches: 3. CDR3 length equals 14 residues. Per the germline V gene, CDR1 is SGHKS and CDR2 is YYEKEE (reference sequence). The CDR3 sequence is CASSTGQSNYGYTF. In DNA form, the CDR3 reads TGTGCCAGCAGCACGGGACAGTCTAACTATGGCTACACCTTC.

The CDR3 DNA follows: TGTGCCAGCCCTTCCTACGAGCAGTACTTC. Translating gives CASPSYEQYF. This chain joins TRBV9 and TRBJ2-7, with no clear D. Trimming removed 7 bases from V and 1 base from J, with 3 bases in between. In germline, CDR1 is SGDLS, CDR2 YYNGEE. There are 10 residues in the CDR3.

J is TRBJ1-2 and V is TRBV4-1, with a weak D call TRBD1 (5 bases). The CDR3 length is 15 residues. CDR1 and CDR2 from the germline V gene are MGHRA and YSYEKL. V lost 4 bases and J lost 0, with 12 bases in between. This CDR3 reads CASSPGGGTNYGYTF. The CDR3 coding sequence is TGCGCCAGCAGCCCCGGTGGGGGGACTAACTATGGCTACACCTTC.

The chain carries TRBV7-8 and TRBJ2-7; 10 positions match TRBD2. Trimming cost V 0 bases and J 2 bases; bases outside gene matches: 4. CDR3 length: 16 residues. Germline-derived CDR1 and CDR2 are SGHVS and FQNEAQ. CDR3 in amino acids: CASSLAGTSVAYEQYF. CDR3 nucleotide sequence: TGTGCCAGCAGCTTAGCTGGGACTAGCGTAGCCTACGAGCAGTACTTC.

This rearrangement joins TRBV30 to TRBJ1-4, with D uncertain. The CDR3 runs 12 residues. Trimming pared 6 bases from V and 5 bases from J, leaving 10 bases between. Per germline, CDR1 GTSNPN and CDR2 SVGIG (reference sequence). The CDR3 loop is CACLEWNEKLFF. The CDR3 region has the DNA TGTGCCTGCCTGGAGTGGAATGAAAAACTGTTTTTT.

This sequence joins TRBV2 and TRBJ2-2; TRBD2 agrees at 10 bases. Germline V gene data show CDR1 as SNHLY and CDR2 as FYNNEI. V shed 7 bases, J shed 7 bases, and the junction held 9 bases outside the gene matches. The length of the CDR3 is 15 residues. The CDR3 is CASIGPAGGFGELFF. The CDR3 nucleotides read TGTGCCAGCATCGGTCCAGCGGGAGGGTTCGGGGAGCTGTTTTTT.

The genes are TRBV28 and TRBJ2-1, with 11 bases lining up with TRBD2. The CDR3 runs 16 residues. Looked up from germline, CDR1 is MDHEN and CDR2 is SYDVKM. V was clipped by 4 bases and J by 9 bases; unmatched bases: 11. The CDR3 sequence is CASSYTGTSGQSEQFF. CDR3 nucleotides: TGTGCCAGCAGTTACACCGGGACTAGCGGCCAGAGTGAGCAGTTCTTC.

The table lists this clone with a few counts. V is TRBV28 and J is TRBJ1-6, with D maybe TRBD1 (6 bases). Trimming stripped 6 bases from V and 7 bases from J, with 13 bases between. Germline values: CDR1 MDHEN, CDR2 SYDVKM. This CDR3 has 14 residues. The CDR3 is CASSPQGGNSPLHF. Written as DNA, the CDR3 is TGTGCCAGCAGCCCACAGGGCGGCAATTCACCCCTCCACTTT.

The rearrangement links TRBV7-2 to TRBJ2-5; TRBD1 matches 9 bases. In germline, CDR1 is SGHTA, CDR2 FQGNSA. V lost 4 bases, J lost 2 bases, and 2 bases stayed unmatched. This CDR3 comprises 14 residues. In DNA, the CDR3 is TGTGCCAGCAGCTCCGACAGGGGGCAAGAGACCCAGTACTTC. This gives the protein CASSSDRGQETQYF.

J is TRBJ1-2 and V is TRBV5-6; the match to TRBD1 covers 7 bases. Per the germline V gene, CDR1 is SGHDT and CDR2 is YYEEEE. The CDR3 spans 13 residues. V lost 4 bases to trimming and J lost 4 bases; unmatched junction nucleotides: 4. CDR3 protein: CASSDDRVYGYTF. As DNA, the CDR3 is TGTGCCAGCAGCGATGACAGGGTCTATGGCTACACCTTC.

The table lists this clone with a count of one. This rearrangement joins TRBV5-1 to TRBJ1-4, with TRBD1 identical over 7 bases. CDR1 and CDR2 (germline): SGHRS, YFSETQ. This CDR3 spans 13 amino acids. The J segment lost 7 bases and the V segment lost 4 bases, leaving 4 bases of the junction unmatched. The CDR3 loop is CASSPNRGEKLFF. The CDR3 DNA reads as TGCGCCAGCAGCCCGAACAGGGGTGAAAAACTGTTTTTT.

This clone was seen a few times. CDR3 sequence: CASSYTGQGTEAFF. The CDR3, as DNA: TGTGCCAGCAGTTACACCGGACAGGGAACTGAAGCTTTCTTT. The chain uses TRBV6-5 and TRBJ1-1; 8 nucleotides match TRBD1. After removal of 2 bases from V and 5 bases from J, the junction contained 4 bases not matched to a gene. This CDR3 is 14 amino acids long. Per the germline V gene, CDR1 is MNHEY and CDR2 is SVGAGI.

This chain links TRBV4-3 with TRBJ2-3, with D perhaps TRBD2 (6 bases). The CDR3 extends over 18 amino acids. Germline values: CDR1 LGHNA, CDR2 YSLEER. The V end was cut by 1 base, the J end by 0 bases, with 17 bases between. CDR3 nucleotides: TGCGCCAGCAGCCAAGTCGCGGGGTTAACCTCTAGCACAGATACGCAGTATTTT. It is translated as CASSQVAGLTSSTDTQYF.

V and J are TRBV25-1 and TRBJ2-7; 12 bases fit TRBD2. CDR1 MGHDK and CDR2 SYGVNS come from the germline V gene. Trimming took 6 bases from V and 7 from J; bases not matched to a gene: 10. There are 15 residues in the CDR3. The CDR3 reads CASSPLAGGPGEQYF. The CDR3 bases are TGTGCCAGCAGCCCTCTAGCGGGAGGGCCTGGGGAGCAGTACTTC.

The rearrangement joins TRBV15 to TRBJ1-5, with a tentative D call TRBD1 (5 bases). Trimming removed 0 bases at V and 1 base at J, with 10 bases between. The CDR3 length is 16 residues. Germline V lookup: CDR1 LNHNV, CDR2 YYDKDF (reference sequence). The CDR3 reads CATSRDIRASNQPQHF. The DNA for the CDR3 is TGTGCCACCAGCAGAGATATCAGGGCCAGCAATCAGCCCCAGCATTTT.

The chain is built from TRBV6-2 or TRBV6-3 and TRBJ2-7, with 11 bases lining up with TRBD2. The CDR3 has 17 amino acids. With 4 bases clipped from V and 3 bases from J, the junction kept 11 bases outside the gene matches. CDR1 MNHEY and CDR2 SVGEGT come from the germline V gene. The CDR3 loop reads CASSSPGTSGPGYEQYF. CDR3 coding DNA: TGTGCCAGCAGTTCCCCCGGGACTAGCGGCCCGGGCTACGAGCAGTACTTC.

The chain couples TRBV7-2 to TRBJ2-1, with TRBD2 matching 9 bases. This CDR3 has 16 amino acids. Looked up from germline, CDR1 is SGHTA and CDR2 is FQGNSA. The junction had 9 bases not matched to a gene; V was cut back by 7 bases and J by 2 bases. The CDR3 sequence: CASTLTSGTTYNEQFF. The CDR3 region has the DNA TGTGCCAGCACCTTGACTAGCGGCACGACCTACAATGAGCAGTTCTTC.

The CDR3 nucleotides read TGTGCCAGCAGCCAAGATATCTCCAGGCAGCCCCAGCATTTT. This gives the protein CASSQDISRQPQHF. J is TRBJ1-5 and V is TRBV4-2; D gene ambiguous. Between the trimmed V and J ends, which lost 0 bases and 7 bases, there was a span of 10 bases. The CDR3 covers 14 residues. Germline V CDR1 and CDR2: LGHNA, YNFKEQ.

The J gene is TRBJ2-3, the V gene TRBV19, with D possibly being TRBD1 (6 bases). V was clipped by 5 bases and J by 5 bases, with 8 bases between them. Per the germline V gene, CDR1 is LNHDA and CDR2 is SQIVND (reference sequence). The CDR3 extends over 12 amino acids. The CDR3 loop is CASSPQGDTQYF. The DNA for the CDR3 is TGTGCCAGTAGTCCACAGGGAGATACGCAGTATTTT.

The chain uses TRBV19 and TRBJ2-3, with 7 bases lining up with TRBD2. Per the germline V gene, CDR1 is LNHDA and CDR2 is SQIVND (reference sequence). The V and J ends lost 3 bases and 2 bases, in that order; junction bases with no gene match: 8. The CDR3 has 16 residues. The CDR3 is CASSMGGGPITDTQYF. CDR3 sequence (DNA): TGTGCCAGTAGTATGGGGGGAGGGCCCATCACAGATACGCAGTATTTT.

This rearrangement joins TRBV19 to TRBJ2-5, with a possible D match to TRBD1 (5 bases). The CDR3 loop spans 12 amino acids. From germline, CDR1 is LNHDA and CDR2 SQIVND (reference sequence). V was clipped by 8 bases and J by 5 bases, with 12 bases between them. The CDR3 DNA reads as TGTGCCAGTCGACAGAGTGGGGAGACCCAGTACTTC. As protein: CASRQSGETQYF.

The chain joins TRBV5-1 to TRBJ2-7, with 12 bases lining up with TRBD2. The germline gives CDR1 SGHRS, CDR2 YFSETQ. Germline trimming cut 4 bases from V and 4 bases from J; bases unmatched to any gene: 3. The CDR3 has 14 residues. The CDR3 spells CASSELAGGYEQYF. Here the CDR3 DNA reads TGCGCCAGCAGCGAACTAGCGGGAGGATACGAGCAGTACTTC.

This chain links TRBV6-6 with TRBJ2-2; a possible D gene is TRBD2 (6 bases). This CDR3 is 16 amino acids long. Germline values: CDR1 MNHNY, CDR2 SVGAGI (reference sequence). V lost 0 bases, J lost 6 bases, and 14 bases lay in between. CDR3 DNA sequence: TGTGCCAGCAGTTACTCACGTTCATCGGGGGCCGGGGAGCTGTTTTTT. Translated: CASSYSRSSGAGELFF.

This chain joins TRBV11-3 and TRBJ2-5, with 8 bases that match TRBD1. With 2 bases clipped from V and 1 base from J, the junction kept 9 bases outside the gene matches. This CDR3 spans 17 amino acids. Germline CDR1 SGHNT, CDR2 YENEEA. The CDR3 region is CASSLTRGTGGQETQYF. DNA of the CDR3: TGTGCCAGCAGCTTAACCCGAGGAACAGGGGGCCAAGAGACCCAGTACTTC.